This paragraph reports one T cell receptor (beta chain). Antigen specificity is unknown. These data come from a study of shared clonotypes between healthy human individuals. For the study at large: CD4 naive cells filled three plates per donor, CD4 memory three, CD8 naive two and CD8 memory one. Study results and caveats: Larger estimated richness was generally recorded for naive subsets relative to memory subsets. Having only a few donors restricted how much genetic and exposure-history diversity was captured.

The table came from immunoSEQ multiplex PCR; TCRdb's copy has only in-frame clones and leaves some out. The sample has about 2.2 million clones; 85% to 95% are singletons. The CDR3 spans 15 residues. The V gene end was trimmed by 5 bases and the J gene end by 6 bases; junction bases not matched to a gene: 8. Looked up from germline, CDR1 is MDHEN and CDR2 is SYDVKM. Naive CD8 cells were CD45RO-negative, positively selected for CCR7, excluding terminally differentiated effector memory CD45RA+ cells. The sequence came from a young man in good health. Some clones in this sample may be carry-over from other donors' samples. The sequencing input was naive CD8+ T cells from PBMCs. This chain connects TRBV28 to TRBJ2-3; 10 bases align to TRBD1. The DNA of the CDR3 is TGTGCCAGCAGTGTCGGGACAGGGGACCTGGATACGCAGTATTTT. Translation: CASSVGTGDLDTQYF.